The entry that follows covers one T cell receptor (beta chain) sequence. CDR3 length: 16 residues. With 1 base removed from V and 0 bases from J, the gap between germline ends came to 9 bases. Per the germline V gene, CDR1 is SGHAT and CDR2 is FQDESV (reference sequence). This sample was taken from a study of patients with pleural tuberculosis. A single record per CDR3 protein comes from TCRdb applying MiXCR to the reads. This table holds 40,000 to 55,000 distinct CDR3 sequences, less than 9.5% found once. V gene TRBV11-1 combines with J gene TRBJ2-2; D remains unclear. The TCR comes from a human donor with pleural tuberculosis. Here the CDR3 reads CASSLVRLSNTGELFF. CDR3 DNA sequence: TGTGCCAGCAGCTTAGTCCGGCTATCGAACACCGGGGAGCTGTTTTTT.